The source of this TCR beta chain is a study of cytomegalovirus exposure and HLA in healthy donors. The primer mix had 60 Vbeta and 13 Jbeta primers. Assay used: immunoSEQ multiplex PCR; TCRdb lists only in-frame clones, some missing. The table lists roughly 150,000 clones, about 74% of them singletons, with roughly 1.8% in the top ten. About this clone: Its antigen remains unidentified. This CDR3 is also generated by other DNA sequences in the sample.

The study's findings and limits: Among the most significant clusters, several appeared linked to common viral pathogens in a later analysis. Most CMV-associated TCR beta chains appeared HLA-restricted in a later analysis. Association of a missense DCLRE1C variant with TCR beta V- and J-gene trimming was reported in a later analysis. In vitro testing confirmed three CMV-associated chains as specific for CMV antigens.

Germline CDR1 SNHLY, CDR2 FYNNEI. The CDR3 is made up of 10 amino acids. V was pared by 8 bases and J by 4 bases, with 6 bases between. This TCR was sampled from a woman in her forties in good health and CMV-seronegative. The sample taken for sequencing was PBMCs. The chain links TRBV2 to TRBJ2-7, with unresolved D. The CDR3: CASGEYEQYF. The CDR3 coding sequence is TGTGCCAGCGGAGAGTACGAGCAGTACTTC.